The entry below gives a single TCR beta chain sequence along with its context. Method: immunoSEQ multiplex PCR; TCRdb's copy keeps in-frame clones and lacks some. The repertoire holds 110,000 or so clones, with 80% to 95% as singletons. This record comes from a study of T cells after somatic rescue of genetic block. This CDR3 spans 13 amino acids. V was pared by 2 bases and J by 7 bases, with 12 bases between. Looked up from germline, CDR1 is SGHDT and CDR2 is YYEEEE. Sequencing used peripheral blood mononuclear cells (PBMCs). The J gene is TRBJ1-1, the V gene TRBV5-6; TRBD1 is a possible D gene (6 bases). This clonotype originated in a woman in her late teens or twenties. CDR3 loop: CASSLGQSIEAFF. The CDR3 nucleotides read TGTGCCAGCAGCTTAGGACAGAGCATTGAAGCTTTCTTT. The complete variable domain, with remaining parts taken from reference TRBV5-6 and TRBJ1-1, reads DAGVTQSPTHLIKTRGQQVTLRCSPKSGHDTVSWYQQALGQGPQFIFQYYEEEERQRGNFPDRFSGHQFPNYSSELNVNALLLGDSALYLCASSLGQSIEAFFGQGTRLTVV.